This entry features one TCR beta chain sequence. These data are taken from a study of blood T cell repertoires in COVID-19. At the level of the study: There were acute and convalescent COVID-19 samples, and they came from the United States, Italy and Spain. PBMCs, B-cell-depleted T cells, or T cells were the source of the cDNA or gDNA that made up the material.

Methods used by the authors: Counts of nucleated cells, estimated from reference gene primer amplification, were obtained. Assay: immunoSEQ multiplex PCR; the TCRdb copy retains only in-frame clones and omits some. The V and J calls and clone size come from that table; D and trimming were worked out from the DNA. The table lists some 150,000 clones, 85% of them singletons. Trimming removed 2 bases from V and 0 bases from J, with 8 bases in between. The CDR3 is made up of 14 amino acids. Looked up from germline, CDR1 is SGHRS and CDR2 is YFSETQ. Sequenced material: peripheral blood. V usage is TRBV5-1 and J usage is TRBJ2-5; the D is unclear. The clonotype comes from a human donor with acute or convalescent COVID-19. The donor label of this sample is uncertain. The CDR3 loop is CASSFQQYQETQYF. CDR3 in DNA: TGCGCCAGCAGCTTTCAACAGTACCAAGAGACCCAGTACTTC.